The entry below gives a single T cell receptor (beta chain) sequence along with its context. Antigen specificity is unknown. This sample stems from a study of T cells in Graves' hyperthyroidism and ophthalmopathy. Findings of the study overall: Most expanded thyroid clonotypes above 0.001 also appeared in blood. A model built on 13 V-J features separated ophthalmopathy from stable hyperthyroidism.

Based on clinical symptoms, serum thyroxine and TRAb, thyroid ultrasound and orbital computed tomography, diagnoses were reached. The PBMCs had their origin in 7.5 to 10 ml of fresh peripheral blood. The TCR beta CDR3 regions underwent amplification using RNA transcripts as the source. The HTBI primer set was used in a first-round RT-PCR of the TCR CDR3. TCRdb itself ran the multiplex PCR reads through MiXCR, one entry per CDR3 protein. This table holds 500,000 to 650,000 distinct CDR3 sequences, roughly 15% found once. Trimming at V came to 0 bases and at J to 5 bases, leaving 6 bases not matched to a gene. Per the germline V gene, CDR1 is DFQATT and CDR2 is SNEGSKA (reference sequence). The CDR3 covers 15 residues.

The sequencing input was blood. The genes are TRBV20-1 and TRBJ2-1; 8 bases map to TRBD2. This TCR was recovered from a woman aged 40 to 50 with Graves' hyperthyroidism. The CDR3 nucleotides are TGCAGTGCTAGAGACCTAGGGACTAGTAACAATGAGCAGTTCTTC. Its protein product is CSARDLGTSNNEQFF.